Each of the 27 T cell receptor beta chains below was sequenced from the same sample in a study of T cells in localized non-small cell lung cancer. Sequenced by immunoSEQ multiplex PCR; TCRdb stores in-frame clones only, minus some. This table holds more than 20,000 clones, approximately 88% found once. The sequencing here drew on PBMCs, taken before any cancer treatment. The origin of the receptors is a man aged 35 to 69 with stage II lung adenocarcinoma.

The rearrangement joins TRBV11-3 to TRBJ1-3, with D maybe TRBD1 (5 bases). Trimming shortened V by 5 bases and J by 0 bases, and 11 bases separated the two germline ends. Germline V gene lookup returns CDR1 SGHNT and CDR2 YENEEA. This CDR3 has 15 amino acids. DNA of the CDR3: TGTGCCAGCAGCATTGGGGCAGTCTCTGGAAACACCATATATTTT. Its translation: CASSIGAVSGNTIYF.

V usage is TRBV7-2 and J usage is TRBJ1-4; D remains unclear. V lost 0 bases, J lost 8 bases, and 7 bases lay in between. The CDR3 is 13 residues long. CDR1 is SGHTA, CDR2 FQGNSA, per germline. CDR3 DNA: TGTGCCAGCAGCTTAGCTCCCCGGGAAAAACTGTTTTTT. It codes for CASSLAPREKLFF. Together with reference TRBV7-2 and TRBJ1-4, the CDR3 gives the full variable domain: GAGVSQSPSNKVTEKGKDVELRCDPISGHTALYWYRQSLGQGLEFLIYFQGNSAPDKSGLPSDRFSAERTGGSVSTLTIQRTQQEDSAVYLCASSLAPREKLFFGSGTQLSVL.

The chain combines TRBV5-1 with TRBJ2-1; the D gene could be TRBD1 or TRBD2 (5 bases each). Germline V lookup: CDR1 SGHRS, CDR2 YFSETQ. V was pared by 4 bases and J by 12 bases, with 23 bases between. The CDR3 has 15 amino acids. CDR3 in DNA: TGCGCCAGCAGCCGTGGATGGGACGGTAAGCAAGTGCAGTTCTTC. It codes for CASSRGWDGKQVQFF.

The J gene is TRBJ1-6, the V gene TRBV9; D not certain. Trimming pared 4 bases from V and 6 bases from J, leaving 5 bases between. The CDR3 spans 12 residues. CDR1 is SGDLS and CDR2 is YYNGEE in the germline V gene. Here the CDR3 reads CASSSINSPLHF. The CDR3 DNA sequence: TGTGCCAGCAGCTCTATTAATTCACCCCTCCACTTT. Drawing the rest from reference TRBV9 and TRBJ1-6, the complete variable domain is DSGVTQTPKHLITATGQRVTLRCSPRSGDLSVYWYQQSLDQGLQFLIQYYNGEERAKGNILERFSAQQFPDLHSELNLSSLELGDSALYFCASSSINSPLHFGNGTRLTVT.

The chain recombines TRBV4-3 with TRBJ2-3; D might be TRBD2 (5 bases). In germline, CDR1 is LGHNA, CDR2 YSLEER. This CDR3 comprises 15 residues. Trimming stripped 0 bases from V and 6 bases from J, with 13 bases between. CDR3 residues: CASSQDAIRGDTQYF. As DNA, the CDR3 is TGCGCCAGCAGCCAAGATGCGATAAGAGGGGATACGCAGTATTTT.

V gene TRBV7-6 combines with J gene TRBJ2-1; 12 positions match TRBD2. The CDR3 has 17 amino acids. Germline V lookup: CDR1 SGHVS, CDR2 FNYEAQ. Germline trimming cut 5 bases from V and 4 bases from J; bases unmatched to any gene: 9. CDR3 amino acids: CASSPSRTSGTYNEQFF. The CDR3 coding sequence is TGTGCCAGCAGCCCAAGCAGGACTAGCGGGACTTACAATGAGCAGTTCTTC.

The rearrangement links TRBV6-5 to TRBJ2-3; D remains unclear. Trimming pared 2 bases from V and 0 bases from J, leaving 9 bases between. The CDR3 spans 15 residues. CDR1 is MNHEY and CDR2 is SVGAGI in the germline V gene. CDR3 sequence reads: CASSYVAASTDTQYF. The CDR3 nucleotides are TGTGCCAGCAGTTACGTCGCAGCTAGCACAGATACGCAGTATTTT.

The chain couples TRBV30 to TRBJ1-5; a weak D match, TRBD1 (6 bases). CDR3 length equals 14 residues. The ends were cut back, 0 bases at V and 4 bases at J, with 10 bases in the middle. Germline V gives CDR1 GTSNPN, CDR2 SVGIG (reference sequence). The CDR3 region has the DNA TGTGCCTGGAGTGTAACACAGGGAAATCAGCCCCAGCATTTT. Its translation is CAWSVTQGNQPQHF.

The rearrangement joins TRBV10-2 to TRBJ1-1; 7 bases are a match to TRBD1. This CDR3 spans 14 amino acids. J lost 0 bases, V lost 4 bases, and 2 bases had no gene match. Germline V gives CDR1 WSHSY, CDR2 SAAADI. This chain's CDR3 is CASSGDSVNTEAFF. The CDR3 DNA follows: TGCGCCAGCAGTGGGGACAGCGTGAACACTGAAGCTTTCTTT.

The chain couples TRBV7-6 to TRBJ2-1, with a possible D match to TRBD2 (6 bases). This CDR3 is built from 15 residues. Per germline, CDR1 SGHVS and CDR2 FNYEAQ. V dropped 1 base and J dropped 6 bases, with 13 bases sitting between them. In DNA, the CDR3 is TGTGCCAGCAGCTTAGGTCGACTAGGGTTCAATGAGCAGTTCTTC. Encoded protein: CASSLGRLGFNEQFF. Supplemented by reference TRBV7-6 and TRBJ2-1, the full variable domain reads GAGVSQSPRYKVTKRGQDVALRCDPISGHVSLYWYRQALGQGPEFLTYFNYEAQQDKSGLPNDRFSAERPEGSISTLTIQRTEQRDSAMYRCASSLGRLGFNEQFFGPGTRLTVL.

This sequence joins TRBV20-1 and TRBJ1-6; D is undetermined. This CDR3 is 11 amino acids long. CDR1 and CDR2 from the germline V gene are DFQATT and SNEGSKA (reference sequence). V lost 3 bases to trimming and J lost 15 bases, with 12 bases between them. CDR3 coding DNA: TGCAGTGCTAGTAAGGCCCCTGGCCTCCACTTT. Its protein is CSASKAPGLHF.

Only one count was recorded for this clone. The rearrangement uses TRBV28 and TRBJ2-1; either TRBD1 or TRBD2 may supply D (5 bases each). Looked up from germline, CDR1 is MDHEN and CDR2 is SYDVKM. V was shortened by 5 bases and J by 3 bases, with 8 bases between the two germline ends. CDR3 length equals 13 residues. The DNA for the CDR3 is TGTGCCAGCAGTGGGGGAGACTACAATGAGCAGTTCTTC. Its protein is CASSGGDYNEQFF.

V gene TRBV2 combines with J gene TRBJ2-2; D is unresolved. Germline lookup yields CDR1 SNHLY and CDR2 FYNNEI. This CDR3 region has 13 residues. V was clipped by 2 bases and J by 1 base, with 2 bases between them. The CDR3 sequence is CASSEQNTGELFF. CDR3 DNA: TGTGCCAGCAGTGAACAGAACACCGGGGAGCTGTTTTTT.

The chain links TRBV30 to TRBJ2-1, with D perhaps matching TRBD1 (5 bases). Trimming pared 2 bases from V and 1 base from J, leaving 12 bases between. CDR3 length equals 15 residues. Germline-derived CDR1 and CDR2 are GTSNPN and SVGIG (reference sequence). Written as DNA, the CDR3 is TGTGCCTGGAGTTTAGACAGTCCGTCCTACAATGAGCAGTTCTTC. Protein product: CAWSLDSPSYNEQFF.

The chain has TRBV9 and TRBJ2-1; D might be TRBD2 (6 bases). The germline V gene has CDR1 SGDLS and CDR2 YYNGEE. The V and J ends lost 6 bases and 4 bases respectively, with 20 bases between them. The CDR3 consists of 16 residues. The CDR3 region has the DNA TGTGCCAGCACCCTGGGGGGAGGTCGTCCTTACAATGAGCAGTTCTTC. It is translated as CASTLGGGRPYNEQFF. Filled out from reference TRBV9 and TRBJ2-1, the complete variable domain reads DSGVTQTPKHLITATGQRVTLRCSPRSGDLSVYWYQQSLDQGLQFLIQYYNGEERAKGNILERFSAQQFPDLHSELNLSSLELGDSALYFCASTLGGGRPYNEQFFGPGTRLTVL.

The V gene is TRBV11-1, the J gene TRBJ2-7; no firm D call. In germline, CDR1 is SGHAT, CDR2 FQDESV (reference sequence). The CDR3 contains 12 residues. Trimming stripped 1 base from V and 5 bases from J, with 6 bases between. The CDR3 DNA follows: TGTGCCAGCAGCTTAGAAGGGAACGAGCAGTACTTC. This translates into CASSLEGNEQYF.

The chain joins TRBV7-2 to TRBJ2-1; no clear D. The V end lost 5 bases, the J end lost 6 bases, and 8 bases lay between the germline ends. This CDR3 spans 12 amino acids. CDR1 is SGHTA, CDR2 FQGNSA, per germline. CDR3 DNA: TGTGCCAGCAGCCAAGCCCGCAATGAGCAGTTCTTC. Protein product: CASSQARNEQFF.

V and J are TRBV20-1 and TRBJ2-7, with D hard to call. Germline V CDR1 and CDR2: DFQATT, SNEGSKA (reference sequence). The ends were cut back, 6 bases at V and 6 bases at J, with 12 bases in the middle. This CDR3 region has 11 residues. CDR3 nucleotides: TGCAGTGCGAAGCAGGTAATCGAGCAGTACTTC. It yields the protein CSAKQVIEQYF.

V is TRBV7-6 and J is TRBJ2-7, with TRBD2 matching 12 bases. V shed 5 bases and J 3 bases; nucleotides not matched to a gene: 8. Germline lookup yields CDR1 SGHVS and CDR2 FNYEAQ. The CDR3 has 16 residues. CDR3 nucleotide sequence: TGTGCCAGCAGCCCTCGGACTAGCGGGGAGGTCTACGAGCAGTACTTC. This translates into CASSPRTSGEVYEQYF. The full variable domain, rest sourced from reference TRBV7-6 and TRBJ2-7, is GAGVSQSPRYKVTKRGQDVALRCDPISGHVSLYWYRQALGQGPEFLTYFNYEAQQDKSGLPNDRFSAERPEGSISTLTIQRTEQRDSAMYRCASSPRTSGEVYEQYFGPGTRLTVT.

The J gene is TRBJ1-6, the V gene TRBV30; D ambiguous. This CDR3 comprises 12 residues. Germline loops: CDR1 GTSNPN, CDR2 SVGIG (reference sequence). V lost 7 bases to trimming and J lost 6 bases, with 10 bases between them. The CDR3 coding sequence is TGTGCCTACGTACTGCGTAATTCACCCCTCCACTTT. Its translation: CAYVLRNSPLHF.

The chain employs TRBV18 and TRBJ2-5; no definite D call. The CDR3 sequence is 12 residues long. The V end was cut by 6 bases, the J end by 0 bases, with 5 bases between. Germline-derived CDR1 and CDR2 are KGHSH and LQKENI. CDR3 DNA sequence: TGTGCCAGCTCTCGAGACCAAGAGACCCAGTACTTC. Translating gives CASSRDQETQYF. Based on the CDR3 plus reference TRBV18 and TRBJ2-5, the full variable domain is NAGVMQNPRHLVRRRGQEARLRCSPMKGHSHVYWYRQLPEEGLKFMVYLQKENIIDESGMPKERFSAEFPKEGPSILRIQQVVRGDSAAYFCASSRDQETQYFGPGTRLLVL.

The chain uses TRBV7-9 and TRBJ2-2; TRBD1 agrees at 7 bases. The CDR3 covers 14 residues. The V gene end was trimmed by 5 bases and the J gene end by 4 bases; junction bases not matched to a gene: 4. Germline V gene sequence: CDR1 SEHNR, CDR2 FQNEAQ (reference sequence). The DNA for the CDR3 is TGTGCCAGCAGCCGACAGGGCCCCACCGGGGAGCTGTTTTTT. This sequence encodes CASSRQGPTGELFF.

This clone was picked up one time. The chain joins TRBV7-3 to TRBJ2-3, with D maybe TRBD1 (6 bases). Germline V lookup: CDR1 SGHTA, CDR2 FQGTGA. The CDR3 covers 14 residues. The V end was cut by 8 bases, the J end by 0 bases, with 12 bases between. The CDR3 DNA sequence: TGTGCCAGCGGACGTACAGGGAGCACAGATACGCAGTATTTT. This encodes CASGRTGSTDTQYF.

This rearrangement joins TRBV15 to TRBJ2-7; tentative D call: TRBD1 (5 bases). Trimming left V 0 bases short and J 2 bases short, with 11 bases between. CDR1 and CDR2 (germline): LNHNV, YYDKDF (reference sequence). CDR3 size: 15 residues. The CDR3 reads CATSRDITDTYEQYF. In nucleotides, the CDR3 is TGTGCCACCAGCAGAGATATTACGGACACCTACGAGCAGTACTTC.

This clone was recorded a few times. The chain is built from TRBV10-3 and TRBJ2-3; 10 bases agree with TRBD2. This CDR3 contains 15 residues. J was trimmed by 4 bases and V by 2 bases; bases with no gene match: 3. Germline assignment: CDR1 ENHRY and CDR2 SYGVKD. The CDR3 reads CAISETSGVADTQYF. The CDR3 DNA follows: TGTGCCATCAGTGAGACTAGCGGGGTAGCAGATACGCAGTATTTT.

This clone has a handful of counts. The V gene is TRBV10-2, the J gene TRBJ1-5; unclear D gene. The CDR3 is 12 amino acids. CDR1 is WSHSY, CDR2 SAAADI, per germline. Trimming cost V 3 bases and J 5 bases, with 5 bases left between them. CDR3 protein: CASSDQYQPQHF. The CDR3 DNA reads TGCGCCAGCAGTGACCAGTATCAGCCCCAGCATTTT.

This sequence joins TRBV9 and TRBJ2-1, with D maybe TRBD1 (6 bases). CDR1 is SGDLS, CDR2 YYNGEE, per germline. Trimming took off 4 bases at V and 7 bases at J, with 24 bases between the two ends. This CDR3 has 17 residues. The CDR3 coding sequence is TGTGCCAGCAGCTCCCCTGGAACGCAGGGGCGAGGGAATGAGCAGTTCTTC. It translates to CASSSPGTQGRGNEQFF.